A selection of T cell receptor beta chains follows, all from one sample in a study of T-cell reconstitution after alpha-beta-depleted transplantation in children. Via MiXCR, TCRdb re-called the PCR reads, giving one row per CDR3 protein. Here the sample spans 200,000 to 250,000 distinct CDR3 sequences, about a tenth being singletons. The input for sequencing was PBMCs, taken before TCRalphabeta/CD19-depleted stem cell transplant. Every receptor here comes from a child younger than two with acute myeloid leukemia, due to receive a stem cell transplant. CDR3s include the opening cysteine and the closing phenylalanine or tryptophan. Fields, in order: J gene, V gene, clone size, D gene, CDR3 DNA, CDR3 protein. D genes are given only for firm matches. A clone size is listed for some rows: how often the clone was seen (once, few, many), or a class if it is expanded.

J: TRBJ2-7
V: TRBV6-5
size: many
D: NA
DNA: TGTGCCAGCAGTCCTGGACAGAGCAAAACCTACGAGCAGTACTTC
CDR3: CASSPGQSKTYEQYF

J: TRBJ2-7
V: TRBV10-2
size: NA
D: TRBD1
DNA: TGCGCCAGCAGTGATGGGGGGACAGGGGCCTACGAGCAGTACTTC
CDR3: CASSDGGTGAYEQYF

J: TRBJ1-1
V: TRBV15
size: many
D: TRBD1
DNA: TGTGCCACCAGCAGAGGACAGGGGGAGAGAGCTTTCTTT
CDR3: CATSRGQGERAFF

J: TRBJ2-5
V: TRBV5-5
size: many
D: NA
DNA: TGTGCCAGCAGTATCCCTGGCCTCCAAGAGACCCAGTACTTC
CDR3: CASSIPGLQETQYF

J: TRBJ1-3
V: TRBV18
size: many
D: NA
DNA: TGTGCCAGCTCACCCGGGGCGAGGGGAAACACCATATATTTT
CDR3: CASSPGARGNTIYF

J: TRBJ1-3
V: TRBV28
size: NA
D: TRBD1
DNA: TGTGCCAGCAGTTGGGGACAGGTCGCCGGAAACACCATATATTTT
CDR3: CASSWGQVAGNTIYF

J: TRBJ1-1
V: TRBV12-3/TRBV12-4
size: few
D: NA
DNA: TGTGCCAGCAGTTTGGGACTCCCGAACACTGAAGCTTTCTTT
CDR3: CASSLGLPNTEAFF

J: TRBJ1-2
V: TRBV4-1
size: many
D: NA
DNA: TGCGCCAGCAGCCAAGTAGAGATCGGCGGGGGCGGCTACACCTTC
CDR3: CASSQVEIGGGGYTF

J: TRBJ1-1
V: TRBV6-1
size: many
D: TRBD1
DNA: TGTGCCAGCAGTGAAGCAGAGACAGGGAGCACTGAAGCTTTCTTT
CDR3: CASSEAETGSTEAFF

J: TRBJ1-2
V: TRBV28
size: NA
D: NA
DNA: TGTGCCAGCAATGGACGTAACTATGGCTACACCTTC
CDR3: CASNGRNYGYTF

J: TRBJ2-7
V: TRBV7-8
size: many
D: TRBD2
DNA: TGTGCCAGCAGCTTAATCGTCAGCGGGAGGATGTACGAGCAGTACTTC
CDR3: CASSLIVSGRMYEQYF

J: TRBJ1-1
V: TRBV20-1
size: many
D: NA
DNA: TGCAGTGCTAGGGGGGAGGGGGGGGTAAACACTGAAGCTTTCTTT
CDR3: CSARGEGGVNTEAFF

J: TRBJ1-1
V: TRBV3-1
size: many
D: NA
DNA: TGTGCCAGCAGTCCGGCCTCGAACACTGAAGCTTTCTTT
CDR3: CASSPASNTEAFF

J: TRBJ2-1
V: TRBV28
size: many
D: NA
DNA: TGTGCCAGCAGCCCCGGCCGGGGTTTTGAGCAGTTCTTC
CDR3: CASSPGRGFEQFF

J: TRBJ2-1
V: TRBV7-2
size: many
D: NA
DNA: TGTGCCAGCAGGACCTTGGGGGACCCTAATGAGCAGTTCTTC
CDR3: CASRTLGDPNEQFF

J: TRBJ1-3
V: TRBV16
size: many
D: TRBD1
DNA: TGTGCCAGCAGCCAAGAGACAGGGACTCTCTCTGGAAACACCATATATTTT
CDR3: CASSQETGTLSGNTIYF

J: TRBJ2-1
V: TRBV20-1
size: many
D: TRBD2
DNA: TGCAGTGCTTACCTCTGGGCGGGAAGCGGGAGTTCATCAAACAGTGAGCAGTTCTTC
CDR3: CSAYLWAGSGSSSNSEQFF

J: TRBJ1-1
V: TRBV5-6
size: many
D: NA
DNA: TGTGCCAGCACCCCTCTCCCCCAAGGGAACACTGAAGCTTTCTTT
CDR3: CASTPLPQGNTEAFF

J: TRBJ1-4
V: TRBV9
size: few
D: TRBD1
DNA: TGTGCCAGCAGCCCCCCGGGACAGTACAATGAAAAACTGTTTTTT
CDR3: CASSPPGQYNEKLFF

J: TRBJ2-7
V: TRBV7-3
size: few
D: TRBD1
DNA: TGTGCCAGCAGCTTAACAGGTTTAGGGACAGCGGCCTACGAGCAGTACTTC
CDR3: CASSLTGLGTAAYEQYF

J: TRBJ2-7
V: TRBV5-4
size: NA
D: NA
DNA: TGTGCCGGCAGCCCAGGACCTTCCTACGAGCAGTACTTC
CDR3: CAGSPGPSYEQYF

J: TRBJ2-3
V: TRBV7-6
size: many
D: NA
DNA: TGTGCCAGCAGCCGGGGTGGGGGCACAGATACGCAGTATTTT
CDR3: CASSRGGGTDTQYF

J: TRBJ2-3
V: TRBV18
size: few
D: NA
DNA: TGTGCCAGCTCACCACCCCGACAGGACAAAGATACGCAGTATTTT
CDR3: CASSPPRQDKDTQYF

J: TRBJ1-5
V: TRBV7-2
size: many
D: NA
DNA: TGTGCCAGCAGCTCTTGGGGCCTTCAGCCCCAGCATTTT
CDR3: CASSSWGLQPQHF

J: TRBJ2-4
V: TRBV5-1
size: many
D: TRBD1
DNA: TGCGCCAGCAGCTTGGGGACAGGGGGCGGCAAAAACATTCAGTACTTC
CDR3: CASSLGTGGGKNIQYF

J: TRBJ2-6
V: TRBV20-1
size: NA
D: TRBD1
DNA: TGCAGTGCTAGAGGTCGGGACAGGGGTTCATTCTCTGGGGCCAACGTCCTGACTTTC
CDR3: CSARGRDRGSFSGANVLTF

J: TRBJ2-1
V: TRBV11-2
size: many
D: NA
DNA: TGTGCCAGCAGCTTCAATATTTTCAAACACAATGAGCAGTTCTTC
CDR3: CASSFNIFKHNEQFF